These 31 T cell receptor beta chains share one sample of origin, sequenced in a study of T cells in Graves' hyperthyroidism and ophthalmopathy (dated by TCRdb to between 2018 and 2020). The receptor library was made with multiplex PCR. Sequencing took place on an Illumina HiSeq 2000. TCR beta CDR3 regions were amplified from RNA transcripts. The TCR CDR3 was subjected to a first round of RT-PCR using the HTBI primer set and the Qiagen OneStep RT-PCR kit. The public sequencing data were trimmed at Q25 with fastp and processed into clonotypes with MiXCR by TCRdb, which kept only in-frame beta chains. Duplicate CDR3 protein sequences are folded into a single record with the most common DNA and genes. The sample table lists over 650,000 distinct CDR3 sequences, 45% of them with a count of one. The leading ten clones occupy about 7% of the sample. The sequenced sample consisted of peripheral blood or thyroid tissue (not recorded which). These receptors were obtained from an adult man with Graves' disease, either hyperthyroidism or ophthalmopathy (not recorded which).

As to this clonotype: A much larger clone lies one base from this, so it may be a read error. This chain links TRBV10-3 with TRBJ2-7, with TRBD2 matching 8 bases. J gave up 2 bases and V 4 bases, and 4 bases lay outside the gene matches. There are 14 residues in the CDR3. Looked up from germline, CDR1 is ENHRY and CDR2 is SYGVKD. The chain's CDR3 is CAISGTSGAYEQYF. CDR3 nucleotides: TGTGCCATCAGTGGCACTAGCGGTGCCTACGAGCAGTACTTC.

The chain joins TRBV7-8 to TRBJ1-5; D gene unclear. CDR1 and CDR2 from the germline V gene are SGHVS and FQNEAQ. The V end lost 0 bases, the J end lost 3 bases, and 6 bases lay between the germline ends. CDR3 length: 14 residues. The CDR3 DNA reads TGTGCCAGCAGCTTAGCCCAGGACAATCAGCCCCAGCATTTT. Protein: CASSLAQDNQPQHF.

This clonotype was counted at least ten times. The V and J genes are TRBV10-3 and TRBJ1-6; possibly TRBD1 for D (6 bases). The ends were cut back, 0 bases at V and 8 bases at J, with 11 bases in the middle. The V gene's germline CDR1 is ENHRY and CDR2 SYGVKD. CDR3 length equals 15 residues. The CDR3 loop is CAISESWAGDSPLHF. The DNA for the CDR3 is TGTGCCATCAGTGAGTCGTGGGCAGGGGATTCACCCCTCCACTTT.

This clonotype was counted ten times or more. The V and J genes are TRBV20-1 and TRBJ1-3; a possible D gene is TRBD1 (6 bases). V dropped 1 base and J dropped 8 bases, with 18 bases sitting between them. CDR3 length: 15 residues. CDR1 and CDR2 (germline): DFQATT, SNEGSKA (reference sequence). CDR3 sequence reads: CSARVGSVRGDTIYF. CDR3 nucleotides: TGCAGTGCTAGAGTTGGAAGCGTCAGGGGTGACACCATATATTTT.

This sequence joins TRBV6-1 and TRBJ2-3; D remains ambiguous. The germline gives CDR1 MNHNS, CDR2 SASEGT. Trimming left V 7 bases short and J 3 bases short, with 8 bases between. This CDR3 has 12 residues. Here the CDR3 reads CASTLMTDTQYF. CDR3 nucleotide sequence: TGTGCCAGCACCCTCATGACAGATACGCAGTATTTT.

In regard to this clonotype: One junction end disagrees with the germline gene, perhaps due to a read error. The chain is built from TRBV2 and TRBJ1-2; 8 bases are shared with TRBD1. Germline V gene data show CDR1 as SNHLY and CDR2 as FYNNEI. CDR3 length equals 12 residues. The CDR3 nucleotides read TGTGCCAGCAGCTCCGGGACAGGTCCCGATTACTTC. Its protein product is CASSSGTGPDYF.

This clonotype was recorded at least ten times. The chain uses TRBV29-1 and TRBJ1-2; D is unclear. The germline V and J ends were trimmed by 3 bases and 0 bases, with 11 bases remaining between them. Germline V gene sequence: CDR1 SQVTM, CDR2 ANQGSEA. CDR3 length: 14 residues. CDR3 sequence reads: CSVEGNQANYGYTF. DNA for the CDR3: TGCAGCGTTGAGGGGAATCAGGCTAACTATGGCTACACCTTC.

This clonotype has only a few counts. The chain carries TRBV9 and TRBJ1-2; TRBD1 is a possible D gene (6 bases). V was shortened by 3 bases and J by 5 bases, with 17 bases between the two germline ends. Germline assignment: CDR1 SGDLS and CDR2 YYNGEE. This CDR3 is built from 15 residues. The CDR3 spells CASSGGAGGAYGYTF. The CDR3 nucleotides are TGTGCCAGCAGCGGAGGCGCGGGGGGCGCGTATGGCTACACCTTC. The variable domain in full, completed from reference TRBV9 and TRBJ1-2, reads DSGVTQTPKHLITATGQRVTLRCSPRSGDLSVYWYQQSLDQGLQFLIQYYNGEERAKGNILERFSAQQFPDLHSELNLSSLELGDSALYFCASSGGAGGAYGYTFGSGTRLTVV.

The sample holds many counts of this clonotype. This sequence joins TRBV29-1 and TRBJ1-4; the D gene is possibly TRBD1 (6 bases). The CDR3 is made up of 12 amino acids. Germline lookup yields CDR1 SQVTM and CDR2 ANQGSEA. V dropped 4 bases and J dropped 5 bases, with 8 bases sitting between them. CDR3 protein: CSVGTANEKLFF. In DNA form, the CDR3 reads TGCAGCGTTGGGACAGCCAATGAAAAACTGTTTTTT.

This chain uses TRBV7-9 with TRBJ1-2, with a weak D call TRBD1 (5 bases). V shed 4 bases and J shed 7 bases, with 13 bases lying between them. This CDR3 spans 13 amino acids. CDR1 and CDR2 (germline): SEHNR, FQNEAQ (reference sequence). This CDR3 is CASSYTAGFGYTF. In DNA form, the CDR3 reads TGTGCCAGCAGCTATACTGCAGGGTTTGGCTACACCTTC.

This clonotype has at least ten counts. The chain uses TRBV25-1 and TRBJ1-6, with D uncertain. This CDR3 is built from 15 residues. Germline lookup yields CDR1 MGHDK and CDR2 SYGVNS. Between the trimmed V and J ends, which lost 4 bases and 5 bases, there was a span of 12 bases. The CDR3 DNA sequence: TGTGCCAGCAGTGTGACATTCGCTGATAATTCACCCCTCCACTTT. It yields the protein CASSVTFADNSPLHF. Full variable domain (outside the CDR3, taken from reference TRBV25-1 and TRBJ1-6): EADIYQTPRYLVIGTGKKITLECSQTMGHDKMYWYQQDPGMELHLIHYSYGVNSTEKGDLSSESTVSRIRTEHFPLTLESARPSHTSQYLCASSVTFADNSPLHFGNGTRLTVT.

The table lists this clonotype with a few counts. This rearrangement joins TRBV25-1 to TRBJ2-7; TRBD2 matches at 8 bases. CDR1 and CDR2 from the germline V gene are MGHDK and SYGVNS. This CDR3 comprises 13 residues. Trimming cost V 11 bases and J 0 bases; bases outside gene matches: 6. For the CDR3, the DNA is TGTGCCCGGGAGCGGGAGTCCTCCTACGAGCAGTACTTC. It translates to CARERESSYEQYF.

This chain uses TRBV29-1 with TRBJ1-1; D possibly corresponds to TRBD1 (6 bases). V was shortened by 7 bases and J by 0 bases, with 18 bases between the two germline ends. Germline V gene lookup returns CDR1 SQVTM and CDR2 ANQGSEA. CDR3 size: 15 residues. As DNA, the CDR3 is TGCAGCGCACTTCCGCCGGGACACCTGAACACTGAAGCTTTCTTT. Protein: CSALPPGHLNTEAFF. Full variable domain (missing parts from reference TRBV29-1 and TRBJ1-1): SAVISQKPSRDICQRGTSLTIQCQVDSQVTMMFWYRQQPGQSLTLIATANQGSEATYESGFVIDKFPISRPNLTFSTLTVSNMSPEDSSIYLCSALPPGHLNTEAFFGQGTRLTVV.

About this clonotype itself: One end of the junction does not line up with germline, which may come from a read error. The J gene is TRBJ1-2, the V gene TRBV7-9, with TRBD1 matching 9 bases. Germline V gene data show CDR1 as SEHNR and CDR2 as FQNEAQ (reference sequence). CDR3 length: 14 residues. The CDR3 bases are TGCGCCAGCAGCTCCCTACGGACAGGGGAGGGCTACACCTTC. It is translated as CASSSLRTGEGYTF.

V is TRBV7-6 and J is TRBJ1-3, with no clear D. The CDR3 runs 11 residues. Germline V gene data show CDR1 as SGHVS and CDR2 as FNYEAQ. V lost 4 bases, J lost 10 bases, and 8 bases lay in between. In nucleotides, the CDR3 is TGTGCCAGCAGCTCAACCGGGACCATATATTTT. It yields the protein CASSSTGTIYF.

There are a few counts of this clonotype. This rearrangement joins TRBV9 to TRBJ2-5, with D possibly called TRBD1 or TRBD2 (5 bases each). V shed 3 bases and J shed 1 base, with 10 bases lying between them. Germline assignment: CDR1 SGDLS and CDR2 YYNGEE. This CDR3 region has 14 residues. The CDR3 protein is CASSAGRSQETQYF. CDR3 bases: TGTGCCAGCAGCGCGGGACGGAGCCAAGAGACCCAGTACTTC.

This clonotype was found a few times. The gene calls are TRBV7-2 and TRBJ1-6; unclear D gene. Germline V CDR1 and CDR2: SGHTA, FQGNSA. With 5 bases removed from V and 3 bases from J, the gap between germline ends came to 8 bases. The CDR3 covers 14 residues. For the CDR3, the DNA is TGTGCCAGCAGCCCCACAGTCTATAATTCACCCCTCCACTTT. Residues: CASSPTVYNSPLHF.

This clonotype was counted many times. The CDR3 bases are TGCAGCGTATCAGCCACGGGGCTAGTTGGCTACACCTTC. Protein product: CSVSATGLVGYTF. The J gene is TRBJ1-2, the V gene TRBV29-1; D perhaps matches TRBD1 (5 bases). The CDR3 sequence is 13 residues long. Trimming left V 6 bases short and J 7 bases short, with 18 bases between. The germline CDR1 and CDR2 sequences are SQVTM and ANQGSEA.

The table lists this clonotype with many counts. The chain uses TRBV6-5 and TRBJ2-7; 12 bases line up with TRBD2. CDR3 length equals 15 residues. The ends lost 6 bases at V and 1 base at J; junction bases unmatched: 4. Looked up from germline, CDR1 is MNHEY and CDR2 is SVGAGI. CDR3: CASSRGLAGSYEQYF. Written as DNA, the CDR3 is TGTGCCAGCAGCCGTGGACTAGCGGGATCCTACGAGCAGTACTTC.

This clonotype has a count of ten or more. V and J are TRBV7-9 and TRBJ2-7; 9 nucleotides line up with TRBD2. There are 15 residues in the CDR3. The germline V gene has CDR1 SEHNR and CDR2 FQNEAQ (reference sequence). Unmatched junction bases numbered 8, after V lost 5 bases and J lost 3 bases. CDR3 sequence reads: CASSPRTSDGYEQYF. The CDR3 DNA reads TGTGCCAGCAGCCCACGGACTAGCGATGGCTACGAGCAGTACTTC. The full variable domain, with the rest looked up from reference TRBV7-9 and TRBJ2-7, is DTGVSQNPRHKITKRGQNVTFRCDPISEHNRLYWYRQTLGQGPEFLTYFQNEAQLEKSRLLSDRFSAERPKGSFSTLEIQRTEQGDSAMYLCASSPRTSDGYEQYFGPGTRLTVT.

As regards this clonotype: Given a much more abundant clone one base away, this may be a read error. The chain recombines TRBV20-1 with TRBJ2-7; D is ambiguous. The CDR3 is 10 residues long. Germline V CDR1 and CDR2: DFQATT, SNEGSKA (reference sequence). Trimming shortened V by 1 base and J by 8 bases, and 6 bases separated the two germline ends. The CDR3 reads CSARGDKQYF. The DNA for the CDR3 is TGCAGTGCTAGAGGCGACAAGCAGTACTTC.

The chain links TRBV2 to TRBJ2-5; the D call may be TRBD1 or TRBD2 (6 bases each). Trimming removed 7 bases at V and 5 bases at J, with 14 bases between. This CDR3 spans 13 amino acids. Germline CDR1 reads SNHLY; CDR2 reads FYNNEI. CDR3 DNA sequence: TGTGCCAGCAAGGAGGGGGGAATGGAGACCCAGTACTTC. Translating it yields CASKEGGMETQYF.

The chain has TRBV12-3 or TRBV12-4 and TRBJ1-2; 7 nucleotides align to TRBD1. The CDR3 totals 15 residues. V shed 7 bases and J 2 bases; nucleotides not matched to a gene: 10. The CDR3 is CASTLQGQINYGYTF. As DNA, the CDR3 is TGTGCCAGCACCTTACAGGGACAGATCAACTATGGCTACACCTTC.

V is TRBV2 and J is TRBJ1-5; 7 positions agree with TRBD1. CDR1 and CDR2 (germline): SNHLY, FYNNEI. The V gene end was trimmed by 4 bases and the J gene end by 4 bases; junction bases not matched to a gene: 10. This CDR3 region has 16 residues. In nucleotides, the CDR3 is TGTGCCAGCAGTGCCTACCTAGGGGGCGGAAATCAGCCCCAGCATTTT. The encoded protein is CASSAYLGGGNQPQHF.

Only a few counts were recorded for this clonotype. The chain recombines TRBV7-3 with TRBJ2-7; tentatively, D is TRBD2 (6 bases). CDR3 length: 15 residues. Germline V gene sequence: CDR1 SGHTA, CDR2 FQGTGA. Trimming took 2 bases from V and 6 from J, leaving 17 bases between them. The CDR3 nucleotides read TGTGCCAGCAGCTTAGGAGGGCGGACTGGGGGCGAGCAGTACTTC. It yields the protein CASSLGGRTGGEQYF.

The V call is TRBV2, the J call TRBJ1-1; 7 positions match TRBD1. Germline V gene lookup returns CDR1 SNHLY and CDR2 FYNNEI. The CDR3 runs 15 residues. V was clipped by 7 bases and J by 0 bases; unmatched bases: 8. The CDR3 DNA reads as TGTGCCAGCAATCAACCCGGGACAGTGAACACTGAAGCTTTCTTT. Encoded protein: CASNQPGTVNTEAFF.

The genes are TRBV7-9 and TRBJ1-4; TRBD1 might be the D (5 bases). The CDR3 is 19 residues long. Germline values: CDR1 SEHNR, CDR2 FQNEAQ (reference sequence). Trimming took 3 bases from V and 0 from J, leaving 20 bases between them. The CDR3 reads CASSFSKLRQSATNEKLFF. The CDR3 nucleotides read TGTGCCAGCAGCTTTTCTAAACTCCGACAGTCCGCAACTAATGAAAAACTGTTTTTT. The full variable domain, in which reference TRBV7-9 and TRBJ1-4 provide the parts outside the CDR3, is DTGVSQNPRHKITKRGQNVTFRCDPISEHNRLYWYRQTLGQGPEFLTYFQNEAQLEKSRLLSDRFSAERPKGSFSTLEIQRTEQGDSAMYLCASSFSKLRQSATNEKLFFGSGTQLSVL.

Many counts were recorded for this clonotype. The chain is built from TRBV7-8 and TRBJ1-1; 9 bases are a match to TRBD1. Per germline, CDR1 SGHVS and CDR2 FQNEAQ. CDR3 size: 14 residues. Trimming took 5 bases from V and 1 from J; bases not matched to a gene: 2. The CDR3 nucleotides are TGTGCCAGCAGCGCGGGACAGGGGAACACTGAAGCTTTCTTT. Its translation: CASSAGQGNTEAFF.

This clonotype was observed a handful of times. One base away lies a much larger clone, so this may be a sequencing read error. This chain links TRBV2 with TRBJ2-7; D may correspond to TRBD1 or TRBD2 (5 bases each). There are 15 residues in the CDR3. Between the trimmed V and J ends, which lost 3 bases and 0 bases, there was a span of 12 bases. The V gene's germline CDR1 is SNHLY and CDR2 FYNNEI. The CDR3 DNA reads TGTGCCAGCAGTGATCCGGGACGCCTCTCCTACGAGCAGTACTTC. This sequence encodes CASSDPGRLSYEQYF.

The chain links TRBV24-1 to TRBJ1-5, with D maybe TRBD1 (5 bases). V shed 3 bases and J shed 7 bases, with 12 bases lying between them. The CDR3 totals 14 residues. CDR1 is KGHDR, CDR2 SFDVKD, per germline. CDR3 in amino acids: CATSDPRTKQPQHF. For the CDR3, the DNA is TGTGCCACCAGTGATCCGAGGACAAAACAGCCCCAGCATTTT.

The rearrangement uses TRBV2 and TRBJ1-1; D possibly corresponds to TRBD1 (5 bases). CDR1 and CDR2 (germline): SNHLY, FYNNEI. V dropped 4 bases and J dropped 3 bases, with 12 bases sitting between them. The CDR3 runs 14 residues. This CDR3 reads CASSARVGHTEAFF. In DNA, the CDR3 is TGTGCCAGCAGTGCCCGGGTGGGGCACACTGAAGCTTTCTTT.